This is a list of T cell receptor beta chains from one sample in a study of blood T cells in healthy people across ages. TCRdb reprocessed the 5' RACE reads with MiXCR, giving one entry per CDR3 protein. The repertoire has hundreds of thousands of distinct CDR3 sequences, less than 35% of them found once; the top ten carry 17%. Sample: blood. All receptors derive from an elderly woman in good health. Each CDR3 is given with its conserved first and last residue. D genes are given only for firm matches. The size of a clone is reported for some rows only, either as once, few or many, or as a class for expanded clones.

j_gene	d_gene	v_gene	abundance	CDR3nt	CDR3aa
TRBJ2-3	TRBD2	TRBV30	few	TGTGCCTGGAGTCCGGGACTAGCGGGGAGCGCGCCAGATACGCAGTATTTT	CAWSPGLAGSAPDTQYF
TRBJ2-7	TRBD2	TRBV6-1	many	TGTGCCAGCAGTGAGGGACTAGCGGGGTCCTACGAGCAGTACTTC	CASSEGLAGSYEQYF
TRBJ2-2	TRBD2	TRBV11-2	NA	TGTGCCAGCAGCCGACTGAGGACTAGCGACACCGGGGAGCTGTTTTTT	CASSRLRTSDTGELFF
TRBJ2-3	NA	TRBV6-5	NA	TGTGCCAGCAGTTACTCGACCCGGGGGGCTCCAGATACGCAGTATTTT	CASSYSTRGAPDTQYF
TRBJ2-5	NA	TRBV7-2	many	TGTGCCAGCAGCTTAAATACAGGATTCGGAGGGTACTTC	CASSLNTGFGGYF
TRBJ2-5	TRBD1	TRBV20-1	many	TGCAGTGCTAGAGCCCCCGACTCGACAGGGGGAATCCAAGAGACCCAGTACTTC	CSARAPDSTGGIQETQYF
TRBJ1-6	TRBD1	TRBV20-1	many	TGCAGTGCTGGGGGACAGGTTTATAATTCACCCCTCCACTTT	CSAGGQVYNSPLHF
TRBJ2-5	TRBD2	TRBV4-3	NA	TGCGCCAGCAGCCAGGGGGGGACTAGTCATCTCGAGACCCAGTACTTC	CASSQGGTSHLETQYF
TRBJ2-3	NA	TRBV5-4	few	TGTGCCAGCAGCACCACGTCCAGCACAGATACGCAGTATTTT	CASSTTSSTDTQYF
TRBJ2-5	TRBD2	TRBV20-1	NA	TGCAGTGCTTCCAGTAGCGGGATCCAAGAGACCCAGTACTTC	CSASSSGIQETQYF
TRBJ2-5	NA	TRBV6-6	many	TGTGCCAGCACACACCCAGGATCAGAGACCCAGTACTTC	CASTHPGSETQYF
TRBJ1-3	NA	TRBV10-3	NA	TGTGCCATCAGTGCTGGGGCACTCTCTGGAAACACCATATATTTT	CAISAGALSGNTIYF
TRBJ1-2	NA	TRBV7-2	many	TGTGCCAGCAGCTCCGGGACGCCTAGTGGCTACACCTTC	CASSSGTPSGYTF
TRBJ2-1	TRBD2	TRBV28	many	TGTGCCAGCAGTTCCCGGGGAGGGGTGAACTACAATGAGCAGTTCTTC	CASSSRGGVNYNEQFF
TRBJ2-7	NA	TRBV6-2/TRBV6-3	many	TGTGCCAGCAGTTATACGGCCAGGGAATACGAGCAGTACTTC	CASSYTAREYEQYF
TRBJ2-5	NA	TRBV7-2	many	TGTGCCAGCACCCAGCAGGGGGGCCAAGAGACCCAGTACTTC	CASTQQGGQETQYF
TRBJ2-5	NA	TRBV5-1	many	TGCGCCAGCAGCGCAGGACAGCCCCAAGAGACCCAGTACTTC	CASSAGQPQETQYF
TRBJ1-4	NA	TRBV6-6	NA	TGTGCCAGCAGTTACGTGGGGGGAGAAAAACTGTTTTTT	CASSYVGGEKLFF
TRBJ2-3	NA	TRBV12-3/TRBV12-4	many	TGTGCCAGCAGTTTATTAGCTAGCACAGATACGCAGTATTTT	CASSLLASTDTQYF
TRBJ2-7	TRBD1	TRBV10-3	many	TGTGCCATCAGCCGGACAGGTATCACCTACGAGCAGTACTTC	CAISRTGITYEQYF
TRBJ2-6	NA	TRBV6-2/TRBV6-3	many	TGTGCCAGCAGATCTCATAGCTCTGGGGCCAACGTCCTGACTTTC	CASRSHSSGANVLTF
TRBJ2-5	TRBD1	TRBV12-3/TRBV12-4	few	TGTGCCAGCAGTTTAATGGGACAGGGTAAGAATGAGCAGTACTTC	CASSLMGQGKNEQYF
TRBJ1-5	TRBD1	TRBV6-5	NA	TGTGCCAGCAGCAAGGACAGGGGGCTAAATCAGCCCCAGCATTTT	CASSKDRGLNQPQHF
TRBJ2-5	TRBD1	TRBV6-1	many	TGTGCCAGCACCCCAACAGGGGCGAGGCGAGAGACCCAGTACTTC	CASTPTGARRETQYF
TRBJ2-1	NA	TRBV7-6	many	TGTGCCAGCAGCTTAGCTCTGTACAGGGGAGGGGTCGATGAGCAGTTCTTC	CASSLALYRGGVDEQFF
TRBJ1-6	TRBD1	TRBV20-1	NA	TGCAGTGCTAGAGTGGCAGGGGGCGGTTCACCCCTCCACTTT	CSARVAGGGSPLHF
TRBJ1-2	NA	TRBV27	NA	TGTGCCAGCAGTTTATATAGGGGCCCTGTTGATGGCTACACCTTC	CASSLYRGPVDGYTF
TRBJ2-3	TRBD2	TRBV27	few	TGTGCCAGCAGTTTGGGACTAGTCGGGGGCCCCACAGATACGCAGTATTTT	CASSLGLVGGPTDTQYF
TRBJ1-4	NA	TRBV7-6	few	TGTGCCAGCAGCCCCCAGAGGGCTAATGAAAAACGGTTTTTT	CASSPQRANEKRFF
TRBJ2-5	TRBD2	TRBV4-3	NA	TGCGCCAGCAGCCAATCCCTTTCTAGCGGGAGACAAGAGACCCAGTACTTC	CASSQSLSSGRQETQYF
TRBJ2-5	NA	TRBV20-1	many	TGCAGTGCTAGAGATATCCAGGGGCAAGAGACCCAGTACTTC	CSARDIQGQETQYF
TRBJ2-4	NA	TRBV3-1	many	TGTGCCAGCAGCGCGACGATTCAAAACATTCAGTACTTC	CASSATIQNIQYF
TRBJ2-7	NA	TRBV27	NA	TGTGCCGGCAGTTTATCGACGGGCTACGAGCAGTACTTC	CAGSLSTGYEQYF
TRBJ1-1	NA	TRBV10-3	NA	TGTGCCATCAGTGAGAGACAGCTCTTGAACACTGAAGCTTTCTTT	CAISERQLLNTEAFF
TRBJ1-5	TRBD1	TRBV20-1	NA	TGCAGTGCTAGAGCGTGGACAGGAAACAATCAGCCCCAGCATTTT	CSARAWTGNNQPQHF
TRBJ2-4	TRBD1	TRBV20-1	many	TGCAGTGCTGAGGGACAGAACATTCAGTACTTC	CSAEGQNIQYF
TRBJ2-7	TRBD1	TRBV5-5	many	TGTGCCAGCAGCAGGGGACAGGGGAGCGCGCAGTACTTC	CASSRGQGSAQYF
TRBJ2-5	NA	TRBV21-1	many	TGTGCCAGCAAGGGGACAGGGTCTCCAGAGACCCAGTACTTC	CASKGTGSPETQYF
TRBJ2-1	NA	TRBV6-1	NA	TGTGCCAGCTTCCCCGGGGGGCTCTACAATGAGCAGTTCTTC	CASFPGGLYNEQFF
TRBJ1-1	NA	TRBV6-6	many	TGTGCCAGCAGTCCCAGGGGAATGAACACTGAAGCTTTCTTT	CASSPRGMNTEAFF
TRBJ2-3	TRBD2	TRBV12-3/TRBV12-4	once	TGTGCCAGCAGTCTCAAGCGGGAGGCCCAGTATTTT	CASSLKREAQYF
TRBJ1-4	NA	TRBV21-1	few	TGTGCCAGCAGCAAAGGGTGGGGGACAGATGAAAAACTGTTTTTT	CASSKGWGTDEKLFF
TRBJ1-1	NA	TRBV20-1	few	TGCAGTGCCAGCGGGGGGGACACTGAAGCTTTCTTT	CSASGGDTEAFF
TRBJ2-3	TRBD1	TRBV6-2/TRBV6-3	many	TGTGCCAGCCGGAACCTCCGCGGGACAGGGGTCTATACGCAGTATTTT	CASRNLRGTGVYTQYF
TRBJ2-5	NA	TRBV20-1	many	TGCAGTGCCGACGGCCAGAGGGAGACCCAGTACTTC	CSADGQRETQYF
TRBJ2-3	TRBD2	TRBV4-3	many	TGCGCCAGCAGCCAAGGCGGCGGGGGGGCCCCAGATACGCAGTATTTT	CASSQGGGGAPDTQYF
TRBJ2-3	NA	TRBV4-3	many	TGCGCCAGCAGCCAAGATAGGGACGAACACGGAGATACGCAGTATTTT	CASSQDRDEHGDTQYF
TRBJ2-3	TRBD1	TRBV6-6	many	TGTGCCAGCAGCACCGGGACAGGGGGAGATACGCAGTATTTT	CASSTGTGGDTQYF
TRBJ1-3	NA	TRBV5-6	few	TGTGCCAGCAGCTCCTTGCAGGATAATTCTGGAAACACCATATATTTT	CASSSLQDNSGNTIYF
TRBJ1-1	TRBD1	TRBV24-1	many	TGTGCCACCAGTGATCGGACAGGGGAAGCTTTCTTT	CATSDRTGEAFF
TRBJ1-5	NA	TRBV2	few	TGTGCCAGCAGTGAATGGACAGCGACCGCGGGGCCCCAGCATTTT	CASSEWTATAGPQHF
TRBJ2-7	TRBD1	TRBV5-8	NA	TGTGCCGGCAGCTTGTGGCAGGGGGACTACGAGCAGTACTTC	CAGSLWQGDYEQYF
TRBJ2-2	TRBD1	TRBV5-6	NA	TGTGCCAGCAGCTCATTAGGGGGCGTAGGCACCGGGGAGCTGTTTTTT	CASSSLGGVGTGELFF
TRBJ2-1	TRBD2	TRBV7-9	NA	TGTGCCAGCAGCTTAGGGACTAGCGGGATTTACAATGAGCAGTTCTTC	CASSLGTSGIYNEQFF
TRBJ2-3	NA	TRBV5-1	many	TGCGCCAGCAGCGGATATTCCACAGATACGCAGTATTTT	CASSGYSTDTQYF
TRBJ1-2	NA	TRBV18	NA	TGTGCCAGCTCACCACAGAACAGGGTGGACTACACCTTC	CASSPQNRVDYTF
TRBJ1-4	TRBD1	TRBV7-9	NA	TGTGCCAGCAGCTTAGCCAGTTGGGGACAGGGCGATGAAAAACTGTTTTTT	CASSLASWGQGDEKLFF
TRBJ2-5	NA	TRBV4-1	NA	TGCGCCAGCAGCCAACAGGGCTGGGAGACCCAGTACTTC	CASSQQGWETQYF
TRBJ2-3	TRBD2	TRBV7-8	NA	TGTGCCAGCAGCTTACTCGGGAGGAGGTACACAGATACGCAGTATTTT	CASSLLGRRYTDTQYF